This T cell receptor (beta chain) is from a study of blood T cell repertoires in COVID-19. Across the whole study: Sample material is recorded as cDNA or gDNA derived from T cells, B-cell-depleted T cells, or PBMCs.

Assay: immunoSEQ multiplex PCR; the TCRdb copy retains only in-frame clones and omits some. The sample shows over 55,000 clones, 82% of them seen only once. This CDR3 has 17 amino acids. CDR1 and CDR2 (germline): SGDLS, YYNGEE. The V and J ends lost 7 bases and 3 bases, in that order; junction bases with no gene match: 13. Sequences were obtained from peripheral blood. This TCR was recovered from a woman aged 55 to 70 with acute or convalescent COVID-19. The chain carries TRBV9 and TRBJ2-6, with TRBD1 identical over 7 bases. The CDR3 spells CASGVQGRVFGANVLTF. The CDR3 nucleotides read TGTGCCAGCGGTGTACAGGGGAGAGTGTTTGGGGCCAACGTCCTGACTTTC.